This entry lists 10 T cell receptor beta chains sequenced from one sample in a study of vaccination and CD4 T cells after COVID-19 (dated by TCRdb to between 2020 and 2023). Which antigens these TCRs recognize remains unknown. The library was generated by PCR. This sample was sequenced with an Illumina iSeq 100. DNA from cultured CD4+ T cells was subjected to TCR sequencing with the Oncomine TCR Beta short-read assay at the Johns Hopkins FTIC core. TCRdb's own reprocessing of the public reads used fastp at Q25 and MiXCR and kept productive beta chains. Rows matching on CDR3 protein sequence are summarized as one entry with the most common DNA and genes. This sample comprises fewer than 4,500 distinct CDR3 sequences, approximately 21% of them detected only once. The ten largest clones represent more than 20% of the sample. The treatment or condition tag for this specimen amounts to: approximately nine-day PBMC culture with coronavirus spike peptide pools or control peptides (ViraFEST assay).

Material for sequencing was CD4+ T cells from blood, cultured in vitro. All receptors come from a human donor who had recovered from COVID-19.

This chain connects TRBV6-5 to TRBJ2-7; unclear D gene. V gave up 4 bases and J gave up 8 bases, with 18 bases separating them. CDR1 and CDR2 (germline): MNHEY, SVGAGI. This CDR3 comprises 14 residues. This CDR3 reads CASSSDVGTGKQYF. As DNA, the CDR3 is TGTGCCAGCAGTTCGGACGTCGGTACGGGCAAGCAGTACTTC.

This clonotype has only a few counts. V gene TRBV27 combines with J gene TRBJ2-7; 10 bases agree with TRBD2. This CDR3 has 15 residues. With 4 bases clipped from V and 9 bases from J, the junction kept 12 bases outside the gene matches. In germline, CDR1 is MNHEY, CDR2 SMNVEV (reference sequence). CDR3 sequence (DNA): TGTGCCAGCAGTTCTAGCGGGGGACGGGGCCCCGGGCAGTACTTC. Translation gives CASSSSGGRGPGQYF.

The table lists this clonotype with a few counts. This chain uses TRBV5-6 with TRBJ1-4, with TRBD1 as a possible D gene (6 bases). V was clipped by 4 bases and J by 8 bases, with 12 bases between them. Germline CDR1 and CDR2: SGHDT and YYEEEE. The CDR3 contains 13 residues. DNA of the CDR3: TGTGCCAGCAGCCGTGCCGGGGGCGAAAAACTGTTTTTT. Translating it yields CASSRAGGEKLFF. The full variable domain, completed using reference TRBV5-6 and TRBJ1-4, is DAGVTQSPTHLIKTRGQQVTLRCSPKSGHDTVSWYQQALGQGPQFIFQYYEEEERQRGNFPDRFSGHQFPNYSSELNVNALLLGDSALYLCASSRAGGEKLFFGSGTQLSVL.

This chain links TRBV12-3 or TRBV12-4 with TRBJ1-1, with D possibly being TRBD1 (5 bases). The CDR3 is 13 residues long. V lost 5 bases and J lost 5, with 12 bases in between. The DNA of the CDR3 is TGTGCCAGCAGTCCCTCAGGGAGGACTGAAGCTTTCTTT. It codes for CASSPSGRTEAFF.

The V gene is TRBV19, the J gene TRBJ1-5; D possibly corresponds to TRBD1 (6 bases). CDR1 and CDR2 (germline): LNHDA, SQIVND (reference sequence). The CDR3 contains 15 residues. Trimming pared 7 bases from V and 4 bases from J, leaving 17 bases between. This chain's CDR3 is CASNPESGANQPQHF. The DNA of the CDR3 is TGTGCCAGTAATCCTGAATCAGGGGCAAATCAGCCCCAGCATTTT.

This clonotype has a handful of counts. The CDR3 reads CASSGQGYEDTQYF. The CDR3 DNA reads TGTGCCAGCAGTGGACAAGGTTATGAAGATACGCAGTATTTT. V usage is TRBV2 and J usage is TRBJ2-3; D unclear. V lost 4 bases, J lost 5 bases, and 13 bases lay in between. CDR3 length: 14 residues. Looked up from germline, CDR1 is SNHLY and CDR2 is FYNNEI. Full variable domain (outside the CDR3, taken from reference TRBV2 and TRBJ2-3): EPEVTQTPSHQVTQMGQEVILRCVPISNHLYFYWYRQILGQKVEFLVSFYNNEISEKSEIFDDQFSVERPDGSNFTLKIRSTKLEDSAMYFCASSGQGYEDTQYFGPGTRLTVL.

This clonotype has just a few counts. The rearrangement uses TRBV11-3 and TRBJ2-1; possibly TRBD2 for D (5 bases). This CDR3 is 15 amino acids long. The germline V gene has CDR1 SGHNT and CDR2 YENEEA. Trimming took 4 bases from V and 5 from J, leaving 15 bases between them. CDR3 nucleotide sequence: TGTGCCAGCAGCTCCACATCAACTAGTAACAATGAGCAGTTCTTC. It encodes CASSSTSTSNNEQFF.

The chain recombines TRBV19 with TRBJ1-2; D is possibly TRBD1 (6 bases). Deletions cut 5 bases from V and 0 bases from J, with 10 bases between. The germline CDR1 and CDR2 sequences are LNHDA and SQIVND (reference sequence). The CDR3 runs 14 residues. DNA for the CDR3: TGTGCCAGTAGTGTCCGGGACACTAACTATGGCTACACCTTC. Protein: CASSVRDTNYGYTF. Supplemented by reference TRBV19 and TRBJ1-2, the full variable domain reads DGGITQSPKYLFRKEGQNVTLSCEQNLNHDAMYWYRQDPGQGLRLIYYSQIVNDFQKGDIAEGYSVSREKKESFPLTVTSAQKNPTAFYLCASSVRDTNYGYTFGSGTRLTVV.

This clonotype was seen a handful of times. The chain is built from TRBV6-1 and TRBJ1-4; 9 nucleotides match TRBD1. The junction had 7 bases not matched to a gene; V was cut back by 5 bases and J by 6 bases. The CDR3 is 15 amino acids. Germline CDR1 MNHNS, CDR2 SASEGT. In DNA form, the CDR3 reads TGTGCCAGCAGTCCCGCGGGGACAGGGCATGAAAAACTGTTTTTT. Protein: CASSPAGTGHEKLFF.

This chain connects TRBV12-3 or TRBV12-4 to TRBJ2-2; 9 nucleotides match TRBD2. This CDR3 spans 17 amino acids. The ends lost 2 bases at V and 2 bases at J; junction bases unmatched: 6. This CDR3 is CASSLLRLAGNTGELFF. CDR3 bases: TGTGCCAGCAGTTTACTTCGGCTAGCGGGAAACACCGGGGAGCTGTTTTTT.